The clone carrying this TCR beta chain was detected only a few times. Its specificity is not known. The assay was immunoSEQ multiplex PCR, and TCRdb's table has in-frame clones only and misses some. The table records about 22,000 clones, around 81% of them present only once. This sample is part of a study of T cells in narcolepsy. Study-level points and caveats: Comparing one patient's CSF and blood CD4+ clonotypes highlighted HCRT- and TRIB2-specific autoreactive clonotypes.

Trimming stripped 3 bases from V and 0 bases from J, with 6 bases between. Germline CDR1 is MNHEY and CDR2 is SMNVEV (reference sequence). The CDR3 loop spans 14 amino acids. The material sequenced was memory (CD45RA-) CD4+ T cells from blood. V usage is TRBV27 and J usage is TRBJ1-5; the D is unclear. The TCR comes from a human donor in good health. CDR3 amino acids: CASSFRSSNQPQHF. The CDR3, as DNA: TGTGCCAGCAGTTTTAGGAGTAGCAATCAGCCCCAGCATTTT.